This passage covers 16 T cell receptor beta chains from one sample sequenced in a study of T cells after yellow fever vaccination. TCRdb used MiXCR to reprocess the 5' RACE reads, holding one entry per CDR3 protein. The table lists 350,000 to 550,000 distinct CDR3 sequences, over 15% of them singletons, with roughly 19% in the top ten. The sample in question was PBMCs, obtained before the yellow fever booster vaccination. These receptor sequences come from a man aged 18 to 35 who received the YFV17D yellow fever vaccine.

The CDR3: CASSQASGPQETQYF. DNA of the CDR3: TGTGCCAGCAGCCAAGCAAGCGGCCCCCAAGAGACCCAGTACTTC. The rearrangement joins TRBV4-2 to TRBJ2-5; TRBD2 is a possible D gene (5 bases). Per germline, CDR1 LGHNA and CDR2 YNFKEQ. Between the trimmed V and J ends, which lost 1 base and 1 base, there was a span of 10 bases. This CDR3 spans 15 amino acids.

There are many counts of this clonotype. J is TRBJ2-1 and V is TRBV2; weak D call: TRBD1 (5 bases). V was clipped by 8 bases and J by 1 base, with 9 bases between them. CDR1 and CDR2 from the germline V gene are SNHLY and FYNNEI. The CDR3 spans 13 residues. The chain's CDR3 is CASQGTSYNEQFF. In DNA, the CDR3 is TGTGCCAGCCAGGGAACGTCCTACAATGAGCAGTTCTTC.

In this sample, this clonotype turned up a few times. The V call is TRBV7-6, the J call TRBJ2-7, with D possibly TRBD1 on 6 matching bases. Trimming took 5 bases from V and 3 from J, leaving 20 bases between them. The CDR3 length is 16 residues. In germline, CDR1 is SGHVS, CDR2 FNYEAQ. DNA for the CDR3: TGTGCCAGCAGCCCTAAGACAGGCGCTTGGTTCTACGAGCAGTACGTC. Its translation is CASSPKTGAWFYEQYV.

The chain couples TRBV24-1 to TRBJ2-5; TRBD1 matches 7 bases. This CDR3 is built from 13 residues. CDR1 and CDR2 from the germline V gene are KGHDR and SFDVKD. The trim removed 5 bases at V and 2 bases at J, leaving 1 base unmatched. The CDR3 sequence is CATSATGQETQYF. The CDR3 DNA reads as TGTGCCACCAGTGCGACAGGGCAAGAGACCCAGTACTTC.

The chain is built from TRBV6-2 or TRBV6-3 and TRBJ2-5; maybe TRBD2 (6 bases). Germline CDR1 and CDR2: MNHEY and SVGEGT. Deletions cut 2 bases from V and 2 bases from J, with 18 bases between. The CDR3 loop spans 17 amino acids. In nucleotides, the CDR3 is TGTGCCAGCAGTTACGAGGGTGCCAGGGAGGCTCAAGAGACCCAGTACTTC. It encodes CASSYEGAREAQETQYF.

This clonotype was observed a few times. The chain has TRBV5-1 and TRBJ2-1, with 11 bases matching TRBD2. Germline CDR1 SGHRS, CDR2 YFSETQ. The junction had 11 bases not matched to a gene; V was cut back by 0 bases and J by 0 bases. The CDR3 is 20 amino acids. The CDR3 is CASSLAARSSGGFSYNEQFF. CDR3 nucleotide sequence: TGCGCCAGCAGCTTGGCCGCAAGGTCTAGCGGGGGGTTCTCCTACAATGAGCAGTTCTTC.

The gene calls are TRBV6-4 and TRBJ2-3, with a possible D match to TRBD2 (6 bases). There are 14 residues in the CDR3. V was pared by 6 bases and J by 1 base, with 11 bases between. CDR1 is MRHNA, CDR2 SNTAGT, per germline. The CDR3 DNA sequence: TGTGCCAGCAGCGCGGGATTTCGCACAGATACGCAGTATTTT. Translating it yields CASSAGFRTDTQYF.

This chain uses TRBV24-1 with TRBJ2-5, with D perhaps matching TRBD2 (5 bases). V dropped 0 bases and J dropped 5 bases, with 15 bases sitting between them. The CDR3 is 16 residues long. Germline CDR1 KGHDR, CDR2 SFDVKD. This chain's CDR3 is CATSDLPARDGETQYF. CDR3 DNA sequence: TGTGCCACCAGTGATTTGCCGGCGAGGGATGGGGAGACCCAGTACTTC.

In its sample, this clonotype was seen a few times. The CDR3 coding sequence is TGCGCCAGCAGCTTAGTTGGCGGGGGTACCCACTACGAGCAGTACTTC. Its translation is CASSLVGGGTHYEQYF. V and J are TRBV5-1 and TRBJ2-7, with 7 bases that match TRBD2. Trimming took 2 bases from V and 3 from J; bases not matched to a gene: 11. Germline V lookup: CDR1 SGHRS, CDR2 YFSETQ. The CDR3 length is 16 residues.

In its sample, this clonotype was seen a few times. The V call is TRBV10-3, the J call TRBJ1-2, with TRBD1 matching 9 bases. The CDR3 totals 14 residues. Trimming at V came to 5 bases and at J to 8 bases, leaving 9 bases not matched to a gene. Per the germline V gene, CDR1 is ENHRY and CDR2 is SYGVKD. The CDR3 coding sequence is TGTGCCATCAGTCCGGGACAGGGATCTGGAGGCTACACCTTC. Protein: CAISPGQGSGGYTF.

V and J are TRBV6-1 and TRBJ2-6; possibly TRBD2 for D (6 bases). Germline values: CDR1 MNHNS, CDR2 SASEGT. This CDR3 spans 17 amino acids. V lost 3 bases to trimming and J lost 0 bases, with 12 bases between them. As DNA, the CDR3 is TGTGCCAGCAGTGATTTTCTGGGGGGCTCTGGGGCCAACGTCCTGACTTTC. Its translation is CASSDFLGGSGANVLTF.

The chain joins TRBV5-1 to TRBJ2-1, with D unresolved. From germline, CDR1 is SGHRS and CDR2 YFSETQ. CDR3 length: 13 residues. Trimming took off 6 bases at V and 7 bases at J, with 14 bases between the two ends. Here the CDR3 DNA reads TGCGCCAGCACAGACCTTAGCAGTAATGAGCAGTTCTTC. It encodes CASTDLSSNEQFF.

This chain links TRBV12-3 or TRBV12-4 with TRBJ2-2; the D is unclear. The germline V and J ends were trimmed by 3 bases and 9 bases, with 11 bases remaining between them. The CDR3 sequence is 13 residues long. The CDR3 nucleotides are TGTGCCAGCAGTTTTGTCTTACCGCGGGAGCTGTTTTTT. Translating gives CASSFVLPRELFF.

The chain joins TRBV6-6 to TRBJ2-4; D may be TRBD1 (6 bases). The CDR3 runs to 12 residues. Trimming removed 7 bases at V and 10 bases at J, with 14 bases between. The germline CDR1 and CDR2 sequences are MNHNY and SVGAGI (reference sequence). Here the CDR3 reads CASTSTGRIQYF. The CDR3 DNA is TGTGCCAGCACCTCGACAGGACGGATTCAGTACTTC.

The chain couples TRBV12-2 to TRBJ2-6; TRBD1, as called in the table, went unchecked against the DNA. TRBV12-2 constitutes a pseudogene. The CDR3 runs 22 residues. CDR3 in DNA: TGTGCAAGTCGCTTAGGGGATCCCGGGACGGGGGACGTCCTACCCGGGGCCAACGTCCTGACTTTC. This translates into CASRLGDPGTGDVLPGANVLTF.

A word on this clonotype: The germline gene is not matched at one end of the junction; a read error may be the cause. The chain joins TRBV4-1 to TRBJ2-5, with 7 bases lining up with TRBD2. The germline V gene encodes CDR1 MGHRA and CDR2 YSYEKL. CDR3 length equals 14 residues. CDR3 sequence reads: CVSSRSTSRETQYF. CDR3 nucleotide sequence: TGCGTCAGCAGCCGCTCGACTAGCCGCGAGACCCAGTACTTC.